The clone carrying this TCR beta chain has at least ten counts. The antigen is unknown. The V and J ends lost 5 bases and 5 bases respectively, with 13 bases between them. The V gene's germline CDR1 is MNHEY and CDR2 SVGAGI. This CDR3 has 14 amino acids. These data originate in a study of CD8 T cells in ankylosing spondylitis. General study findings and limits: There was reportedly significant enrichment of clones that were disease-linked in matched ankylosing spondylitis synovial fluid.

Using quantitative 5'-RACE with molecular barcodes, the authors made TCR beta libraries. TCRdb re-called the 5' RACE reads through MiXCR, storing one row per CDR3 protein. Seen here are 200,000 to 300,000 distinct CDR3 sequences, roughly 8.2% observed once, and the top ten hold 4% to 5.5%. This sequence was found in a female donor with ankylosing spondylitis or in good health (not recorded which). This chain uses TRBV6-5 with TRBJ1-5; D may be TRBD1 (5 bases). Sequencing was done on a sample of blood, either unsorted or a sorted T cell fraction (not recorded which). The CDR3 here is CASSPRDSDQPQHF. The CDR3 nucleotides read TGTGCCAGCAGTCCCCGAGACAGCGATCAGCCCCAGCATTTT.